Listed here are 14 T cell receptor beta chains from one sample, sequenced in a study of T cells in Graves' hyperthyroidism and ophthalmopathy. The investigators amplified TCR beta CDR3 regions from RNA transcripts. A set of HTBI primers served as the primers for a first-round RT-PCR of the TCR CDR3. From the multiplex PCR reads, TCRdb called clonotypes with MiXCR, one entry per CDR3 protein. The table lists hundreds of thousands of distinct CDR3 sequences, around 39% of them singletons. The sample comprised blood. The receptors shown here come from a man younger than 35 with Graves' hyperthyroidism.

This clonotype has only a few counts. V and J are TRBV19 and TRBJ1-5, with TRBD1 matching over 7 bases. This CDR3 spans 17 amino acids. V was clipped by 2 bases and J by 0 bases; unmatched bases: 7. Germline V gene data show CDR1 as LNHDA and CDR2 as SQIVND (reference sequence). Here the CDR3 DNA reads TGTGCCAGTAGTATATTACAGGGGATTTATAGCAATCAGCCCCAGCATTTT. It encodes CASSILQGIYSNQPQHF.

This clonotype was recorded a few times. The chain is built from TRBV19 and TRBJ2-7; D unresolved. This CDR3 contains 15 residues. V dropped 5 bases and J dropped 3 bases, with 17 bases sitting between them. Germline assignment: CDR1 LNHDA and CDR2 SQIVND (reference sequence). CDR3 region: CASSSGVGLRYEQYF. In DNA, the CDR3 is TGTGCCAGTAGTTCTGGAGTCGGTCTTCGCTACGAGCAGTACTTC.

At least ten counts were recorded for this clonotype. This chain uses TRBV7-3 with TRBJ1-1; TRBD1 matches at 7 bases. The trim removed 5 bases at V and 4 bases at J, leaving 7 bases unmatched. This CDR3 is 14 amino acids long. Germline CDR1 and CDR2: SGHTA and FQGTGA. The DNA of the CDR3 is TGTGCCAGCAGCCCAGGGGGTGTGGGCACTGAAGCTTTCTTT. Its translation is CASSPGGVGTEAFF.

This clonotype was recorded a few times. The chain links TRBV6-5 to TRBJ2-7, with TRBD2 matching over 8 bases. This CDR3 is 12 amino acids long. The V gene's germline CDR1 is MNHEY and CDR2 SVGAGI. The junction had 6 bases not matched to a gene; V was cut back by 8 bases and J by 6 bases. This chain's CDR3 is CASGIAGSEQYF. Written as DNA, the CDR3 is TGTGCCAGCGGAATAGCGGGGAGCGAGCAGTACTTC.

This chain joins TRBV7-3 and TRBJ2-5, with 9 bases that match TRBD1. The DNA end favors TRBJ2-1, so the J call may be wrong. CDR1 and CDR2 from the germline V gene are SGHTA and FQGTGA. The CDR3 runs 15 residues. The CDR3 loop is CASSLVGQGWDEQFF. DNA of the CDR3: TGTGCCAGCAGCTTAGTCGGACAGGGGTGGGATGAGCAGTTCTTC.

A few counts support this clonotype. The chain has TRBV19 and TRBJ1-6; 10 bases match TRBD1. After removal of 5 bases from V and 6 bases from J, the junction contained 10 bases not matched to a gene. The germline V gene has CDR1 LNHDA and CDR2 SQIVND (reference sequence). This CDR3 has 17 residues. In nucleotides, the CDR3 is TGTGCCAGTAGTCCTTACGGGACAGGGGAGAGTAATTCACCCCTCCACTTT. Translating gives CASSPYGTGESNSPLHF.

CDR3 sequence (DNA): TGTGCCAGCAGGCCCCTCACTGAAGCTTTCTTT. Translation gives CASRPLTEAFF. The chain recombines TRBV6-1 with TRBJ1-1; D is ambiguous. V dropped 6 bases and J dropped 4 bases, with 6 bases sitting between them. Germline V CDR1 and CDR2: MNHNS, SASEGT. The CDR3 is 11 residues long.

The chain uses TRBV29-1 and TRBJ2-7; 7 positions match TRBD2. Germline loops: CDR1 SQVTM, CDR2 ANQGSEA. With 8 bases clipped from V and 2 bases from J, the junction kept 6 bases outside the gene matches. The length of the CDR3 is 12 residues. The CDR3 DNA reads TGCAGCAGTTCAAGCGGGGCCTACGAGCAGTACTTC. Amino acid sequence: CSSSSGAYEQYF.

A remark on this clonotype: A read error is possible here, since a much larger clone lies one base away. The CDR3: CSASLTTGKTEAFF. For the CDR3, the DNA is TGCAGTGCTAGCCTTACCACCGGGAAGACTGAAGCTTTCTTT. The chain couples TRBV20-1 to TRBJ1-1; D ambiguous. CDR1 DFQATT and CDR2 SNEGSKA come from the germline V gene (reference sequence). The CDR3 length is 14 residues. V lost 3 bases and J lost 5, with 16 bases in between.

The chain links TRBV5-1 to TRBJ2-7, with a weak D call TRBD1 (6 bases). Germline V gene data show CDR1 as SGHRS and CDR2 as YFSETQ. With 2 bases removed from V and 6 bases from J, the gap between germline ends came to 18 bases. This CDR3 comprises 15 residues. In DNA form, the CDR3 reads TGCGCCAGCAGCTTTGTACAGGGAAGAGGTGTCGAGCAGTACTTC. As protein: CASSFVQGRGVEQYF.

The J gene is TRBJ1-6, the V gene TRBV25-1; 8 bases match TRBD1. Germline assignment: CDR1 MGHDK and CDR2 SYGVNS. The CDR3 runs to 15 residues. Trimming at V came to 6 bases and at J to 5 bases, leaving 6 bases not matched to a gene. CDR3 sequence reads: CASRHRGADNSPLHF. The CDR3 DNA reads TGTGCCAGCAGACACAGGGGGGCGGATAATTCACCCCTCCACTTT.

This clonotype has only a few counts. This chain's CDR3 is CASSSARTAPYEQYF. CDR3 DNA: TGTGCCAGCAGCTCTGCGAGGACAGCCCCCTACGAGCAGTACTTC. The chain uses TRBV7-9 and TRBJ2-7, with D perhaps matching TRBD1 (6 bases). The CDR3 is made up of 15 amino acids. Germline lookup yields CDR1 SEHNR and CDR2 FQNEAQ (reference sequence). With 4 bases removed from V and 2 bases from J, the gap between germline ends came to 15 bases.

This clonotype was observed a few times. The chain links TRBV2 to TRBJ1-1, with D tentatively TRBD1 (6 bases). The CDR3 consists of 16 residues. CDR1 and CDR2 from the germline V gene are SNHLY and FYNNEI. The germline V and J ends were trimmed by 6 bases and 8 bases, with 25 bases remaining between them. The CDR3 DNA reads as TGTGCCAGCAGATTATCCCGGACAGCCCCCTTGGAGGAAGCTTTCTTT. Its protein product is CASRLSRTAPLEEAFF.

This clonotype was found a few times. V and J are TRBV12-3 or TRBV12-4 and TRBJ2-7; either TRBD1 or TRBD2 may supply D (6 bases each). This CDR3 spans 11 amino acids. With 7 bases removed from V and 5 bases from J, the gap between germline ends came to 9 bases. The CDR3 DNA sequence: TGTGCCAGCACGGAGGGGGACGAGCAGTACTTC. As protein: CASTEGDEQYF.